The 11 T cell receptor beta chains listed next were all sequenced from one sample in a study of CD8 T cells in Susac syndrome. Reverse transcription of about 0.5 to 1 ug RNA used random hexamers. MiXCR, run by TCRdb on the immunoSEQ multiplex PCR reads, gives a single entry per CDR3 protein. The sample has some 180,000 distinct CDR3 sequences; approximately 95% are singletons. The sequencing input was CD4+ T cells from PBMCs. These receptors were collected from a human donor in good health.

This CDR3 is CSVARSRDTEAFF. The CDR3 bases are TGCAGCGTTGCCAGATCCAGGGATACTGAAGCTTTCTTT. The rearrangement joins TRBV29-1 to TRBJ1-1, with D possibly TRBD1 on 5 matching bases. Germline-derived CDR1 and CDR2 are SQVTM and ANQGSEA. The CDR3 covers 13 residues. Trimming stripped 4 bases from V and 5 bases from J, with 14 bases between.

The chain combines TRBV9 with TRBJ2-5, with 9 bases lining up with TRBD1. This CDR3 contains 16 residues. Trimming cost V 4 bases and J 5 bases; bases outside gene matches: 12. Per germline, CDR1 SGDLS and CDR2 YYNGEE. This CDR3 is CASSPKTGGTRETQYF. In nucleotides, the CDR3 is TGTGCCAGCAGCCCTAAGACAGGGGGTACCCGGGAGACCCAGTACTTC.

This chain links TRBV30 with TRBJ1-1; possibly TRBD1 for D (5 bases). Trimming took off 3 bases at V and 6 bases at J, with 14 bases between the two ends. The CDR3 contains 13 residues. The germline CDR1 and CDR2 sequences are GTSNPN and SVGIG (reference sequence). CDR3 sequence: CAWRGGTGAEAFF. The CDR3 region has the DNA TGTGCCTGGAGGGGGGGTACTGGAGCTGAAGCTTTCTTT. The complete variable domain, with remaining parts taken from reference TRBV30 and TRBJ1-1, reads SQTIHQWPATLVQPVGSPLSLECTVEGTSNPNLYWYRQAAGRGLQLLFYSVGIGQISSEVPQNLSASRPQDRQFILSSKKLLLSDSGFYLCAWRGGTGAEAFFGQGTRLTVV.

The genes are TRBV29-1 and TRBJ2-5, with D possibly being TRBD1 (6 bases). CDR1 SQVTM and CDR2 ANQGSEA come from the germline V gene. The CDR3 spans 11 residues. The germline V and J ends were trimmed by 7 bases and 5 bases, with 11 bases remaining between them. The CDR3 DNA follows: TGCAGCGCGGACAGTACGGAGACCCAGTACTTC. Its translation: CSADSTETQYF.

The chain is built from TRBV20-1 and TRBJ2-2, with D maybe TRBD2 (6 bases). V gave up 2 bases and J gave up 1 base, with 11 bases separating them. The germline V gene has CDR1 DFQATT and CDR2 SNEGSKA (reference sequence). The CDR3 extends over 15 amino acids. The CDR3 DNA reads as TGCAGTGCTAGATACCCGGGAGTGAACACCGGGGAGCTGTTTTTT. Translating gives CSARYPGVNTGELFF.

This chain uses TRBV30 with TRBJ1-2; no clear D gene. The length of the CDR3 is 15 residues. Trimming pared 3 bases from V and 5 bases from J, leaving 19 bases between. The germline gives CDR1 GTSNPN, CDR2 SVGIG (reference sequence). CDR3 region: CAWRVREGNRYGYTF. For the CDR3, the DNA is TGTGCCTGGAGGGTCCGGGAGGGAAATCGGTATGGCTACACCTTC.

In DNA form, the CDR3 reads TGCAGTGCGAGGACTAGTGCAGATACGCAGTATTTT. Protein sequence: CSARTSADTQYF. The V and J genes are TRBV20-1 and TRBJ2-3, with 7 bases aligning to TRBD2. The CDR3 extends over 12 amino acids. Germline V gene data show CDR1 as DFQATT and CDR2 as SNEGSKA (reference sequence). V lost 6 bases, J lost 4 bases, and 4 bases stayed unmatched.

The rearrangement joins TRBV6-2 or TRBV6-3 to TRBJ2-5; D gene ambiguous. The germline gives CDR1 MNHEY, CDR2 SVGEGT. With 7 bases removed from V and 0 bases from J, the gap between germline ends came to 21 bases. This CDR3 contains 17 residues. In DNA, the CDR3 is TGTGCCAGCACCCTCCCCCCCATAAATCCGTACCAAGAGACCCAGTACTTC. It translates to CASTLPPINPYQETQYF.

In regard to this clonotype: One end of the junction fails to match germline, which may point to a read error. This sequence joins TRBV12-3 or TRBV12-4 and TRBJ2-3, with D perhaps matching TRBD1 (6 bases). The CDR3 totals 12 residues. CDR3 region: CACRGSTDTQYF. The CDR3 coding sequence is TGTGCCTGCAGGGGTAGCACAGATACGCAGTATTTT.

The chain links TRBV19 to TRBJ2-5; possible D gene TRBD1, 5 bases. CDR3 length: 13 amino acids. V lost 3 bases and J lost 4, with 9 bases in between. Germline assignment: CDR1 LNHDA and CDR2 SQIVND (reference sequence). This chain's CDR3 is CASSMGDRETQYF. The CDR3, as DNA: TGTGCCAGTAGTATGGGCGACAGAGAGACCCAGTACTTC.

This sequence joins TRBV20-1 and TRBJ2-1, with unresolved D. Germline CDR1 is DFQATT and CDR2 is SNEGSKA (reference sequence). Trimming shortened V by 6 bases and J by 7 bases, and 7 bases separated the two germline ends. The length of the CDR3 is 10 residues. The CDR3 nucleotides read TGCAGTGCGGTGGAGAATGAGCAGTTCTTC. Translated: CSAVENEQFF.